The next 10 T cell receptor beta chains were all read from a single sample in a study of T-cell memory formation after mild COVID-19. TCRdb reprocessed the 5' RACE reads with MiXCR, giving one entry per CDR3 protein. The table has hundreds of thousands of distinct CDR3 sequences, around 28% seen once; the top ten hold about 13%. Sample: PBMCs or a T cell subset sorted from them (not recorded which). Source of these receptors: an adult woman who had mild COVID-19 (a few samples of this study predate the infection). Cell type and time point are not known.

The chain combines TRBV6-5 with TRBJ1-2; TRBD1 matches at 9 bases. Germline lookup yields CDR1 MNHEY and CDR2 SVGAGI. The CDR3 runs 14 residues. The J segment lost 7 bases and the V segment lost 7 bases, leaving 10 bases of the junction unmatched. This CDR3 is CASMGQGRSSGYTF. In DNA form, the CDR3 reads TGTGCCAGCATGGGACAGGGAAGATCTAGTGGCTACACCTTC.

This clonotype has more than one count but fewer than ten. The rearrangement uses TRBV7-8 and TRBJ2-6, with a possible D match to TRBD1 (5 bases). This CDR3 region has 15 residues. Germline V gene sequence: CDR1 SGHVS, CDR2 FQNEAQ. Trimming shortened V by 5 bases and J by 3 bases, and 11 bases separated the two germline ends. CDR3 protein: CASSPTGFGANVLTF. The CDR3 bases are TGTGCCAGCAGCCCAACAGGTTTTGGGGCCAACGTCCTGACTTTC. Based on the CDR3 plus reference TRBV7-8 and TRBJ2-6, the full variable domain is GAGVSQSPRYKVAKRGQDVALRCDPISGHVSLFWYQQALGQGPEFLTYFQNEAQLDKSGLPSDRFFAERPEGSVSTLKIQRTQQEDSAVYLCASSPTGFGANVLTFGAGSRLTVL.

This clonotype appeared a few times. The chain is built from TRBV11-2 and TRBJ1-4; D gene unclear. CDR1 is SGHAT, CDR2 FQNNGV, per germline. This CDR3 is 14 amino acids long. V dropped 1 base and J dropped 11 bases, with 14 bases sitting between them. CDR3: CASSLAGATGKLFF. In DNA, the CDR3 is TGTGCCAGCAGCTTAGCCGGCGCAACGGGGAAACTGTTTTTT.

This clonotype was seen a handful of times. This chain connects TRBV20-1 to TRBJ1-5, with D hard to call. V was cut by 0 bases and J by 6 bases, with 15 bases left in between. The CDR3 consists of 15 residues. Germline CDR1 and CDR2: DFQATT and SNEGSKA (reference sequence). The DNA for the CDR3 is TGCAGTGCTAGAGATCCCGGCGGGCGGGGTCAGCCCCAGCATTTT. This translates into CSARDPGGRGQPQHF.

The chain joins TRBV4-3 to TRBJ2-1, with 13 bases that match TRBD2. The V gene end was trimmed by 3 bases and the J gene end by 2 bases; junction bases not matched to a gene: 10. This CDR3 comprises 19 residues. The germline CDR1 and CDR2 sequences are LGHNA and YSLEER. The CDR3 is CASSQATGLAGVPYNEQFF. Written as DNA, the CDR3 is TGCGCCAGCAGCCAGGCCACCGGACTAGCGGGAGTCCCCTACAATGAGCAGTTCTTC.

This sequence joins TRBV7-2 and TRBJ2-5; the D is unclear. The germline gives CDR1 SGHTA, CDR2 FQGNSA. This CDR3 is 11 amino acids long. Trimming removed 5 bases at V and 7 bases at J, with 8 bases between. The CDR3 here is CASSPALTQYF. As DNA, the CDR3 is TGTGCCAGCAGCCCCGCTTTGACCCAGTACTTC.

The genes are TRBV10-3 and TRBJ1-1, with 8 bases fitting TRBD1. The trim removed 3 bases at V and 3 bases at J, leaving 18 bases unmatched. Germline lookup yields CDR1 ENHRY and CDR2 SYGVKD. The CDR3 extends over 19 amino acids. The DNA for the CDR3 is TGTGCCATCAGTGACCTAAGGTTGGGACAGGAAGTCTGGGACACTGAAGCTTTCTTT. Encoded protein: CAISDLRLGQEVWDTEAFF.

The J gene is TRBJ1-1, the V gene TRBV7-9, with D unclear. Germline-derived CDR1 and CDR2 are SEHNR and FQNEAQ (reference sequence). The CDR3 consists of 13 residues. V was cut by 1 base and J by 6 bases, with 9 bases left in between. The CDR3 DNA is TGTGCCAGCAGCTTAGGGGAGCGCGCTGAAGCTTTCTTT. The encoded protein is CASSLGERAEAFF. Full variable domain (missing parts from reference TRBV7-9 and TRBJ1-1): DTGVSQNPRHKITKRGQNVTFRCDPISEHNRLYWYRQTLGQGPEFLTYFQNEAQLEKSRLLSDRFSAERPKGSFSTLEIQRTEQGDSAMYLCASSLGERAEAFFGQGTRLTVV.

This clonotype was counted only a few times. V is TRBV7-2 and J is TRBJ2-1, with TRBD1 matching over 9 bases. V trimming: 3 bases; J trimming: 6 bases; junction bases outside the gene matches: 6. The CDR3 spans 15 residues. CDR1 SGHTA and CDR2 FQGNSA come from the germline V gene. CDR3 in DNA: TGTGCCAGCAGCTTTTCAGGGACAGGGCTCAATGAGCAGTTCTTC. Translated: CASSFSGTGLNEQFF.

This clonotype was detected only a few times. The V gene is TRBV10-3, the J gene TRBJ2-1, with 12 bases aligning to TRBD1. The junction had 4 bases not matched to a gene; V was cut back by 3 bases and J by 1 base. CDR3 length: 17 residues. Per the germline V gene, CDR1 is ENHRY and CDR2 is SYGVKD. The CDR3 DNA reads TGTGCCATCAGTGATAGGGACAGGGGGCTATCCTACAATGAGCAGTTCTTC. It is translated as CAISDRDRGLSYNEQFF.